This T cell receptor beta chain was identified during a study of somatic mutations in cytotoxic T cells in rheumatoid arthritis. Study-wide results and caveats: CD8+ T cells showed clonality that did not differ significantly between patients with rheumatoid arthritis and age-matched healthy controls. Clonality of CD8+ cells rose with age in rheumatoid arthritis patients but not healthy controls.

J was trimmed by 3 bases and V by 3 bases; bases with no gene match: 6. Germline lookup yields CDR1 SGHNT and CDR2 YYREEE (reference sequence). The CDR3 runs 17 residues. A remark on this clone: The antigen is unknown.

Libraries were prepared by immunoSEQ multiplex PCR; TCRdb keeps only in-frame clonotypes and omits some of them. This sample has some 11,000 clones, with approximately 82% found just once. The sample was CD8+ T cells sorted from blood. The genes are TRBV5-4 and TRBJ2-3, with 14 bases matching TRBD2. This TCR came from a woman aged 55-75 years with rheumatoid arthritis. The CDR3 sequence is CASSSKWTSGRTDTQYF. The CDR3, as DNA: TGTGCCAGCAGCTCCAAATGGACTAGCGGGAGGACAGATACGCAGTATTTT. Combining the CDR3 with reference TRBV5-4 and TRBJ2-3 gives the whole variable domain ETGVTQSPTHLIKTRGQQVTLRCSSQSGHNTVSWYQQALGQGPQFIFQYYREEENGRGNFPPRFSGLQFPNYSSELNVNALELDDSALYLCASSSKWTSGRTDTQYFGPGTRLTVL.